This T cell receptor beta chain was recovered during a study of Ad26.COV2.S vaccination and SARS-CoV-2 variants. Looking at the study overall: In the COV1001 trial, the donor was in the Ad26.COV2.S arm.

CDR3 length equals 13 residues. V was pared by 6 bases and J by 7 bases, with 12 bases between. Germline CDR1 is SGHAT and CDR2 is FQNNGV. This clone was counted a single time. Produced via immunoSEQ multiplex PCR; TCRdb's table is partial and in-frame only. The sample lists 440,000 or so clones, less than 95% occurring once. This sample's treatment: approximately 18 received Ad26.COV2.S at low or high dose, single or two shots; about 5 received placebo; per-sample allocation not given. All samples were drawn on day 63, counting from the first vaccine or placebo injection. The chain employs TRBV11-2 and TRBJ1-4, with D maybe TRBD1 (5 bases). Source: peripheral blood, taken in a trial of Ad26.COV2.S vaccine versus placebo. The source is a person between 18 and 65 years old who received the Ad26.COV2.S COVID-19 vaccine or a placebo. In nucleotides, the CDR3 is TGTGCCAGCAGAAAGCTGGGGGGTGAAAAACTGTTTTTT. Its translation is CASRKLGGEKLFF.